A single T cell receptor beta chain is shown here with its context. Its cognate antigen is unknown. Germline loops: CDR1 SGHNT, CDR2 YYREEE (reference sequence). With V trimmed by 6 bases and J by 9 bases, 8 bases remained unmatched. CDR3 length: 13 residues. The assay, immunoSEQ v3.0, was run at survey level. The method was immunoSEQ multiplex PCR; TCRdb's version includes in-frame clones alone and lacks a portion of them. The data contain more than 15,000 clones, less than 95% of them singletons. The sample is drawn from a study of long-term antiretroviral therapy in people with HIV. Study-level points and caveats: Dominating the repertoire at all time points were the clones that expanded before ART.

The input for sequencing was unsorted PBMCs, taken about 6 years after starting antiretroviral therapy. The V and J genes are TRBV5-4 and TRBJ1-5, with 8 bases aligning to TRBD1. The source of this sequence is a woman between 45 and 65 years old with HIV. CDR3 sequence (DNA): TGTGCCAGCATGAAGCAGGGGGCAACGCCCCAGCATTTT. Its protein product is CASMKQGATPQHF. Full variable domain (missing parts from reference TRBV5-4 and TRBJ1-5): ETGVTQSPTHLIKTRGQQVTLRCSSQSGHNTVSWYQQALGQGPQFIFQYYREEENGRGNFPPRFSGLQFPNYSSELNVNALELDDSALYLCASMKQGATPQHFGDGTRLSIL.